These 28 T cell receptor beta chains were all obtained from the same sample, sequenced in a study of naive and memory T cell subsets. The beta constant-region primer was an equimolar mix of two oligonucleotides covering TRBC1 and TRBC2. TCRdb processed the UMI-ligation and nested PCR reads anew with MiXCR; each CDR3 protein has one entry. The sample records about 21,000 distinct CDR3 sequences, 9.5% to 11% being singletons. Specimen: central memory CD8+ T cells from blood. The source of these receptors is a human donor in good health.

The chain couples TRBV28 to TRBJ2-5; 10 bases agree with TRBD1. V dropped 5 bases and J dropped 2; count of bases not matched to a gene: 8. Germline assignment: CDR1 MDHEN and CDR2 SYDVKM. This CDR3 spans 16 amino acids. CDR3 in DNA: TGTGCCAGCAGTAAACATGGGACAGGGGAGCAAGAGACCCAGTACTTC. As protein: CASSKHGTGEQETQYF.

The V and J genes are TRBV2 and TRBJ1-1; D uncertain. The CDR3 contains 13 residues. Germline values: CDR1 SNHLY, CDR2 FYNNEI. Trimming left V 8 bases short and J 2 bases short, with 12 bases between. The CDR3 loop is CASRVSQNTEAFF. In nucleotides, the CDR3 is TGTGCCAGCCGGGTGAGCCAAAACACTGAAGCTTTCTTT.

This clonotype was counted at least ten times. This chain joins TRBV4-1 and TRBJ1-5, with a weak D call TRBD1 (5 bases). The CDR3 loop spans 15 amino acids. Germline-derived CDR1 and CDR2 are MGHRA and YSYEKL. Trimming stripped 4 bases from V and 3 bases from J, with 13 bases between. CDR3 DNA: TGCGCCAGCAGCCCCTCCGGGGGTATCAATCAGCCCCAGCATTTT. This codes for CASSPSGGINQPQHF.

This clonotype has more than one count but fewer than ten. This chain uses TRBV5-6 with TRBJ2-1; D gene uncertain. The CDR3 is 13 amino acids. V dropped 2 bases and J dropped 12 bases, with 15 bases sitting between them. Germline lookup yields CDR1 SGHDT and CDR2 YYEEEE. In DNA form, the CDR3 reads TGTGCCAGCAGCTTCTTTTTGGGCCCGGGGCAGTTCTTC. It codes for CASSFFLGPGQFF.

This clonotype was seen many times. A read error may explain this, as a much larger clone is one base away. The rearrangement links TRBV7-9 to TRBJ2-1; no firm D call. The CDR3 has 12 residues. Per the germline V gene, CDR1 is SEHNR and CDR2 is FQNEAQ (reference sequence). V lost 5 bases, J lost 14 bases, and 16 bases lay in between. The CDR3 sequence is CASSVGSLPKFF. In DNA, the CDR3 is TGTGCCAGCAGCGTAGGTTCTTTACCCAAGTTCTTC.

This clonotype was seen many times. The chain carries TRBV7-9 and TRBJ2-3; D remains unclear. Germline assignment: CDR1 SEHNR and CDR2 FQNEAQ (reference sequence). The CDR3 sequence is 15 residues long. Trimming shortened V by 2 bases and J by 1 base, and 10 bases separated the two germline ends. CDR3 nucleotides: TGTGCCAGCAGCTTATGGTCAAGGGGCACAGATACGCAGTATTTT. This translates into CASSLWSRGTDTQYF.

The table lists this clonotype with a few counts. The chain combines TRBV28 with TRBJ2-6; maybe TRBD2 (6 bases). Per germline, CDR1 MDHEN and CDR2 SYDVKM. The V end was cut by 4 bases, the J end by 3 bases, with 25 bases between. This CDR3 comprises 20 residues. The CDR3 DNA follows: TGTGCCAGCAGTTGCTACATCCAGGGAGGTAGTAGTATTGGGGCCAACGTCCTGACTTTC. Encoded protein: CASSCYIQGGSSIGANVLTF.

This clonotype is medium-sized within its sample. The CDR3 nucleotides are TGTGCCAGCAGCTTTGTAGTCGGGAACGGCCCCGGGGAGCTGTTTTTT. It encodes CASSFVVGNGPGELFF. This chain links TRBV7-6 with TRBJ2-2; D is possibly TRBD2 (5 bases). The CDR3 covers 16 residues. The V gene's germline CDR1 is SGHVS and CDR2 FNYEAQ. Trimming shortened V by 3 bases and J by 6 bases, and 17 bases separated the two germline ends.

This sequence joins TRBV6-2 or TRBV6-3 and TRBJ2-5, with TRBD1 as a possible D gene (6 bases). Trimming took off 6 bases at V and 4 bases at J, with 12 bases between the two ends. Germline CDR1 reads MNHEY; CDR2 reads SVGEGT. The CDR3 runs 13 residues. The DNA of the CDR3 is TGTGCCAGCAGCCGCCAGGGGACAGAGACCCAGTACTTC. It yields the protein CASSRQGTETQYF.

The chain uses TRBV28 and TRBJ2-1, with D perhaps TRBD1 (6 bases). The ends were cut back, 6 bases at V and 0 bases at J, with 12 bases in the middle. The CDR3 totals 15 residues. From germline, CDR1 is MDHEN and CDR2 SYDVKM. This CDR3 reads CASRPGTSSYNEQFF. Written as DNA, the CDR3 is TGTGCCAGCAGACCCGGGACAAGCTCCTACAATGAGCAGTTCTTC.

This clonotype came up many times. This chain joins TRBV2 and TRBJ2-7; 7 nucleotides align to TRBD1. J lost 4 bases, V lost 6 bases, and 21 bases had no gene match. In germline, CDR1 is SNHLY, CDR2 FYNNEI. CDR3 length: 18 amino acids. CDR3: CASSQRGQDRAKRYEQYF. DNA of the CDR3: TGTGCCAGCAGCCAGAGGGGTCAAGACAGGGCAAAGAGATACGAGCAGTACTTC. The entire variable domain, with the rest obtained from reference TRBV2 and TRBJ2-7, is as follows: EPEVTQTPSHQVTQMGQEVILRCVPISNHLYFYWYRQILGQKVEFLVSFYNNEISEKSEIFDDQFSVERPDGSNFTLKIRSTKLEDSAMYFCASSQRGQDRAKRYEQYFGPGTRLTVT.

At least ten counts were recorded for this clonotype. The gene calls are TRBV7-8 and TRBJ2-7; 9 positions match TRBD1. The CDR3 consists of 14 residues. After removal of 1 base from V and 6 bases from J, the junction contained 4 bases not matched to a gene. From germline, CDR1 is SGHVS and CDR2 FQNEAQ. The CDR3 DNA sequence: TGTGCCAGCAGCTTAGACAGGGGGCCGGGCGAGCAGTACTTC. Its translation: CASSLDRGPGEQYF.

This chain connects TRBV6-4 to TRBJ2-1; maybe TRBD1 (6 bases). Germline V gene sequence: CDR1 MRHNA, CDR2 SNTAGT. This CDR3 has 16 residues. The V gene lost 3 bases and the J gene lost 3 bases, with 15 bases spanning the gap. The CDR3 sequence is CASSDSLQGDYNEQFF. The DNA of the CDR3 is TGTGCCAGCAGTGATTCGCTACAGGGCGACTACAATGAGCAGTTCTTC.

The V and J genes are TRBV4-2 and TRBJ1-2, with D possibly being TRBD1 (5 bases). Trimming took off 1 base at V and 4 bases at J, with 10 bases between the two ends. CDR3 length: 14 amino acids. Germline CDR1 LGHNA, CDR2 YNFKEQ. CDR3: CASSQASGSYGYTF. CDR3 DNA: TGTGCCAGCAGCCAAGCCTCAGGGTCCTATGGCTACACCTTC.

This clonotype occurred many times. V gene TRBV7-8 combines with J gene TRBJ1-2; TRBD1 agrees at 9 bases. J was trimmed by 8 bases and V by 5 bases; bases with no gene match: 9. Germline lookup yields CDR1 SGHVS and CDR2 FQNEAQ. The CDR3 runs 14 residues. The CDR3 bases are TGTGCCAGCAGCCCCGGGAACAGGGGGCAGGGCTACACCTTC. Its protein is CASSPGNRGQGYTF.

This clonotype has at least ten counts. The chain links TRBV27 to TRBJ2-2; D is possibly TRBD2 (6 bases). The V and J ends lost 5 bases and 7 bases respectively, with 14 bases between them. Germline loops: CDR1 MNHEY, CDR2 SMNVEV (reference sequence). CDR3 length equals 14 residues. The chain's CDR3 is CASSVGGSGGELFF. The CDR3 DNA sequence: TGTGCCAGCAGTGTGGGGGGATCAGGCGGGGAGCTGTTTTTT.

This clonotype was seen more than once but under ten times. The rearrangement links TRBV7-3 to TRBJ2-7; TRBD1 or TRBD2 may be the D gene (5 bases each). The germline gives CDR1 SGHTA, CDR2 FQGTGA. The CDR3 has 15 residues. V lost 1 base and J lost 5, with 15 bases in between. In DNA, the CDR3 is TGTGCCAGCAGCTTAAGCGCAGGGAGTGTGGACGAGCAGTACTTC. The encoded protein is CASSLSAGSVDEQYF.

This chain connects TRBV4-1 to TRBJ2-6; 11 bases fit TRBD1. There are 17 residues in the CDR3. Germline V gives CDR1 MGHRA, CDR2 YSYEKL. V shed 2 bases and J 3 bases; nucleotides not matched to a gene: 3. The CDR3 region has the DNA TGCGCCAGCAGCCAATTAGGGACAGGGGGTGGGGCCAACGTCCTGACTTTC. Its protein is CASSQLGTGGGANVLTF.

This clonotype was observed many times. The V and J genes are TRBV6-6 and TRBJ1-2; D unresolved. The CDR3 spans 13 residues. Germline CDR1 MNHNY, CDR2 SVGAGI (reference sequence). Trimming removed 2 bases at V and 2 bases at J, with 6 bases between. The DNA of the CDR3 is TGTGCCAGCAGTTACGACGGCAACTATGGCTACACCTTC. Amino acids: CASSYDGNYGYTF.

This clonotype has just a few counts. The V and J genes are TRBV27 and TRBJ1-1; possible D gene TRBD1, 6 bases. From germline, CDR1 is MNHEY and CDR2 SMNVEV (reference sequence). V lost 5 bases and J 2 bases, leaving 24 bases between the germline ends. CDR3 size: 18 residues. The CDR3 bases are TGTGCCAGCAGTCCTAGATGGAGTGTCGGGGGGCTTAACACTGAAGCTTTCTTT. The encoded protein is CASSPRWSVGGLNTEAFF.

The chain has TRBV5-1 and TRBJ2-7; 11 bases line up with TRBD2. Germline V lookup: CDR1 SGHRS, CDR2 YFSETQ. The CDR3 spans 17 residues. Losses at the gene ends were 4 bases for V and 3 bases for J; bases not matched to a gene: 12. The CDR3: CASSMGAGTSGIYEQYF. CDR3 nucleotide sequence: TGCGCCAGCAGCATGGGGGCCGGGACTAGCGGCATCTACGAGCAGTACTTC.

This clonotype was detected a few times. The CDR3 DNA sequence: TGTGCCAGCAGCTTAGCCGGTACTAGCTCCTACGAGCAGTACTTC. It encodes CASSLAGTSSYEQYF. The chain carries TRBV11-2 and TRBJ2-7, with D maybe TRBD2 (5 bases). V was trimmed by 1 base and J by 0 bases, leaving 10 bases between them. The germline CDR1 and CDR2 sequences are SGHAT and FQNNGV. There are 15 residues in the CDR3.

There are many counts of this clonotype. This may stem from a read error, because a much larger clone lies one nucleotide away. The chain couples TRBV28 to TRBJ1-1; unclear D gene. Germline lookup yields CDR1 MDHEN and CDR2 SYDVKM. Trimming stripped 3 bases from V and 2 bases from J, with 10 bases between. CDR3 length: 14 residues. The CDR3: CASSLSVINTEAFF. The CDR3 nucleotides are TGTGCCAGCAGTTTGTCAGTAATAAACACTGAAGCTTTCTTT. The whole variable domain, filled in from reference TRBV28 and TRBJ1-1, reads DVKVTQSSRYLVKRTGEKVFLECVQDMDHENMFWYRQDPGLGLRLIYFSYDVKMKEKGDIPEGYSVSREKKERFSLILESASTNQTSMYLCASSLSVINTEAFFGQGTRLTVV.

Here the CDR3 DNA reads TGCAGCGTCGGACAGGGGGCGGGGATGCCCCAGCATTTT. It translates to CSVGQGAGMPQHF. This rearrangement joins TRBV29-1 to TRBJ1-5; 11 bases fit TRBD1. The CDR3 loop spans 13 amino acids. J gave up 9 bases and V 6 bases, and 7 bases lay outside the gene matches. Germline CDR1 SQVTM, CDR2 ANQGSEA.

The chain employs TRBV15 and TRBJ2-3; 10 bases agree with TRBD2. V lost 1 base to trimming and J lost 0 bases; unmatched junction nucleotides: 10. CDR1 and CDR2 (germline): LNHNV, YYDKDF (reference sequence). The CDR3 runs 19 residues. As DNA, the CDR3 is TGTGCCACCAGCAGAGGTTTTCTAGCGGGAGTAGGGAGCACAGATACGCAGTATTTT. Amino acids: CATSRGFLAGVGSTDTQYF.

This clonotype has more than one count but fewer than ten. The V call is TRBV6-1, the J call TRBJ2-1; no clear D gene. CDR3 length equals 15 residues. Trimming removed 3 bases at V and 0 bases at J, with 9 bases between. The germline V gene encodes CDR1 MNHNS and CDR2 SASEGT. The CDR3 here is CASSEPSSSYNEQFF. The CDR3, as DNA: TGTGCCAGCAGTGAGCCCTCTAGCTCCTACAATGAGCAGTTCTTC.

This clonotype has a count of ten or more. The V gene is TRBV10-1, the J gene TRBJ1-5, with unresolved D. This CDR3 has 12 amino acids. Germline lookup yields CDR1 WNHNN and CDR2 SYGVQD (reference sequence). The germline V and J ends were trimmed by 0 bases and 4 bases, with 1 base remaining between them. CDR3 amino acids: CASSESNQPQHF. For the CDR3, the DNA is TGCGCCAGCAGTGAGTCGAATCAGCCCCAGCATTTT.

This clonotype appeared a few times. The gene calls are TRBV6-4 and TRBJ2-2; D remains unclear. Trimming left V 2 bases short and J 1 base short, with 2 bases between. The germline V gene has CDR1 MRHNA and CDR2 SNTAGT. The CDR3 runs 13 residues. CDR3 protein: CASSDGNTGELFF. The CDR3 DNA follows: TGTGCCAGCAGTGACGGGAACACCGGGGAGCTGTTTTTT.